The 16 T cell receptor beta chains below all came from one sample that was sequenced in a study of cytomegalovirus exposure and HLA in healthy donors. Primers: 60 Vbeta forward and 13 Jbeta reverse. The method was immunoSEQ multiplex PCR; TCRdb's version includes in-frame clones alone and lacks a portion of them. The table records roughly 120,000 clones, about 79% of them present only once. Sequenced: PBMCs. These TCRs come from a young woman in good health and CMV-seropositive.

This clone was recorded a few times. The chain combines TRBV5-1 with TRBJ2-2; D unclear. Germline V gene lookup returns CDR1 SGHRS and CDR2 YFSETQ. The CDR3 totals 11 residues. Trimming pared 6 bases from V and 7 bases from J, leaving 7 bases between. This chain's CDR3 is CASTGGGELFF. CDR3 DNA sequence: TGCGCCAGCACAGGTGGCGGGGAGCTGTTTTTT.

The chain employs TRBV7-3 and TRBJ2-5; the match to TRBD2 covers 9 bases. Trimming cost V 4 bases and J 3 bases; bases outside gene matches: 9. The CDR3 totals 16 residues. In germline, CDR1 is SGHTA, CDR2 FQGTGA. The CDR3 DNA reads TGTGCCAGCAGCTCGATAGCGGGAGCGGGGGAAGAGACCCAGTACTTC. It codes for CASSSIAGAGEETQYF.

The V call is TRBV28, the J call TRBJ2-3; 11 nucleotides match TRBD2. Unmatched junction bases numbered 19, after V lost 2 bases and J lost 6 bases. CDR1 and CDR2 (germline): MDHEN, SYDVKM. The CDR3 consists of 20 residues. CDR3 residues: CASSLTGWLAGGPDPDTQYF. The CDR3 coding sequence is TGTGCCAGCAGTTTAACCGGCTGGCTAGCGGGAGGACCCGATCCCGATACGCAGTATTTT.

The chain recombines TRBV6-6 with TRBJ2-7; D not certain. Germline CDR1 is MNHNY and CDR2 is SVGAGI (reference sequence). V shed 7 bases and J shed 2 bases, with 6 bases lying between them. This CDR3 is built from 11 residues. CDR3 loop: CASTHTYEQYF. The CDR3 DNA reads TGTGCCAGCACACACACCTACGAGCAGTACTTC.

The chain joins TRBV7-9 to TRBJ2-3; 10 nucleotides agree with TRBD2. Germline CDR1 and CDR2: SEHNR and FQNEAQ (reference sequence). V trimming: 0 bases; J trimming: 0 bases; junction bases outside the gene matches: 0. This CDR3 spans 16 amino acids. The CDR3 sequence is CASSLATSGSTDTQYF. Written as DNA, the CDR3 is TGTGCCAGCAGCTTAGCGACTAGCGGGAGCACAGATACGCAGTATTTT.

The chain has TRBV28 and TRBJ2-7; TRBD1 aligns across 9 bases. The germline gives CDR1 MDHEN, CDR2 SYDVKM. The CDR3 runs to 15 residues. J was trimmed by 2 bases and V by 5 bases; bases with no gene match: 7. The CDR3 sequence: CASSQTGTGTYEQYF. For the CDR3, the DNA is TGTGCCAGCAGTCAAACCGGGACAGGGACCTACGAGCAGTACTTC.

This clone is a singleton in its sample. The chain combines TRBV27 with TRBJ2-5; 7 positions match TRBD2. Trimming took 2 bases from V and 0 from J; bases not matched to a gene: 3. The CDR3 length is 15 residues. Germline V gives CDR1 MNHEY, CDR2 SMNVEV (reference sequence). The CDR3 loop reads CASSLLLADQETQYF. The CDR3 DNA sequence: TGTGCCAGCAGTTTACTGCTAGCGGACCAAGAGACCCAGTACTTC.

The genes are TRBV30 and TRBJ2-3; 8 nucleotides agree with TRBD1. The CDR3 is 14 amino acids. The germline CDR1 and CDR2 sequences are GTSNPN and SVGIG (reference sequence). Trimming at V came to 5 bases and at J to 0 bases, leaving 4 bases not matched to a gene. As DNA, the CDR3 is TGTGCCTGGGACAGGGGTTGGAGCACAGATACGCAGTATTTT. It codes for CAWDRGWSTDTQYF.

The rearrangement joins TRBV5-1 to TRBJ1-1; D unclear. V dropped 0 bases and J dropped 6 bases, with 12 bases sitting between them. This CDR3 is built from 14 residues. Germline CDR1 and CDR2: SGHRS and YFSETQ. This chain's CDR3 is CASSLEGLGAEAFF. CDR3 nucleotides: TGCGCCAGCAGCTTGGAAGGCCTGGGAGCTGAAGCTTTCTTT.

The chain recombines TRBV6-6 with TRBJ2-7; the D is unclear. Trimming stripped 8 bases from V and 2 bases from J, with 10 bases between. The CDR3 is 12 amino acids. The germline gives CDR1 MNHNY, CDR2 SVGAGI (reference sequence). CDR3 residues: CASARSTYEQYF. The CDR3 DNA sequence: TGTGCCAGCGCGAGGAGCACCTACGAGCAGTACTTC.

This chain connects TRBV27 to TRBJ2-7, with D perhaps matching TRBD2 (6 bases). The germline V gene has CDR1 MNHEY and CDR2 SMNVEV (reference sequence). The CDR3 loop spans 17 amino acids. Between the trimmed V and J ends, which lost 0 bases and 3 bases, there was a span of 18 bases. The CDR3 sequence: CASSLSGRSGFYYEQYF. The CDR3 DNA follows: TGTGCCAGCAGTTTATCGGGTCGGAGCGGGTTTTACTACGAGCAGTACTTC.

V gene TRBV7-2 combines with J gene TRBJ2-3; 7 bases map to TRBD1. Germline-derived CDR1 and CDR2 are SGHTA and FQGNSA. This CDR3 has 15 amino acids. Germline trimming cut 2 bases from V and 1 base from J; bases unmatched to any gene: 3. CDR3 in amino acids: CASSLRGPGTDTQYF. For the CDR3, the DNA is TGTGCCAGCAGCTTAAGGGGGCCTGGCACAGATACGCAGTATTTT.

This clone was seen once. The genes are TRBV7-3 and TRBJ1-1; the D gene is possibly TRBD1 (6 bases). Germline V gene data show CDR1 as SGHTA and CDR2 as FQGTGA. The CDR3 is 14 amino acids. The germline V and J ends were trimmed by 5 bases and 1 base, with 11 bases remaining between them. The CDR3 DNA sequence: TGTGCCAGCAGCCCCCAGGGGACGAACACTGAAGCTTTCTTT. Protein product: CASSPQGTNTEAFF.

The chain links TRBV13 to TRBJ2-5, with D tentatively TRBD2 (6 bases). This CDR3 comprises 16 residues. CDR1 is PRHDT, CDR2 FYEKMQ, per germline (reference sequence). Trimming removed 5 bases at V and 4 bases at J, with 20 bases between. CDR3 residues: CASSPGKGRLIETQYF. The CDR3 DNA sequence: TGTGCCAGCAGCCCTGGAAAGGGGAGGTTGATAGAGACCCAGTACTTC. The variable domain in full, with the rest retrieved from reference TRBV13 and TRBJ2-5, is AAGVIQSPRHLIKEKRETATLKCYPIPRHDTVYWYQQGPGQDPQFLISFYEKMQSDKGSIPDRFSAQQFSDYHSELNMSSLELGDSALYFCASSPGKGRLIETQYFGPGTRLLVL.

The chain recombines TRBV10-3 with TRBJ2-5; D gene unclear. The J call is doubtful: the DNA matches TRBJ2-7 better. CDR1 is ENHRY, CDR2 SYGVKD, per germline. The CDR3 consists of 12 residues. In DNA form, the CDR3 reads TGTGCCATGGGTGGCCTTGGAGACGAGCAGTACTTC. Protein: CAMGGLGDEQYF.

This rearrangement joins TRBV5-6 to TRBJ1-4, with no clear D. CDR3 length equals 12 residues. Trimming stripped 5 bases from V and 5 bases from J, with 7 bases between. Germline assignment: CDR1 SGHDT and CDR2 YYEEEE. The CDR3, as DNA: TGTGCCAGCAGATGGCCGAATGAAAAACTGTTTTTT. It specifies CASRWPNEKLFF.